These 20 T cell receptor beta chains share one sample of origin, sequenced in a study of blood T cell repertoires in COVID-19. Generated by immunoSEQ multiplex PCR, the TCRdb table keeps only in-frame clones and is missing some. This sample carries around 700,000 clones, 80% to 90% of them seen once, and the ten largest clones take roughly 0.25%. The sequencing sample was made of peripheral blood. Source of these receptors: a woman aged 18 to 35 with acute or convalescent COVID-19.

V gene TRBV27 combines with J gene TRBJ1-2; D gene ambiguous. The CDR3 has 13 amino acids. V lost 3 bases, J lost 6 bases, and 11 bases lay in between. Germline assignment: CDR1 MNHEY and CDR2 SMNVEV (reference sequence). The CDR3 nucleotides are TGTGCCAGCAGTTTTAGGCCCGGGGATGGCTACACCTTC. Translated, it gives CASSFRPGDGYTF.

This clone appeared a single time. The rearrangement uses TRBV6-5 and TRBJ1-3; TRBD1 might be the D (5 bases). Germline loops: CDR1 MNHEY, CDR2 SVGAGI. V was pared by 6 bases and J by 0 bases, with 12 bases between. The CDR3 totals 15 residues. The CDR3 bases are TGTGCCAGCAGCGGACAAAGCAACTCTGGAAACACCATATATTTT. Translating gives CASSGQSNSGNTIYF.

The chain has TRBV14 and TRBJ1-4, with a possible D match to TRBD1 (5 bases). V shed 4 bases and J shed 3 bases, with 12 bases lying between them. Germline loops: CDR1 SGHDN, CDR2 FVKESK. The CDR3 spans 15 residues. CDR3 loop: CASSPRGFPNEKLFF. CDR3 nucleotide sequence: TGTGCCAGCAGCCCGCGGGGGTTCCCTAATGAAAAACTGTTTTTT.

The V gene is TRBV5-1, the J gene TRBJ2-1; perhaps TRBD1 as D (5 bases). The CDR3 extends over 14 amino acids. Looked up from germline, CDR1 is SGHRS and CDR2 is YFSETQ. V shed 4 bases and J shed 7 bases, with 15 bases lying between them. The chain's CDR3 is CASSPQLSGNEQFF. The CDR3 DNA sequence: TGCGCCAGCAGCCCTCAATTGTCAGGGAATGAGCAGTTCTTC.

V usage is TRBV30 and J usage is TRBJ1-4, with 10 bases identical to TRBD1. Per the germline V gene, CDR1 is GTSNPN and CDR2 is SVGIG (reference sequence). The CDR3 contains 15 residues. The J segment lost 5 bases and the V segment lost 2 bases, leaving 5 bases of the junction unmatched. CDR3 protein: CAWSSWGQGNEKLFF. CDR3 sequence (DNA): TGTGCCTGGAGTTCGTGGGGACAGGGGAATGAAAAACTGTTTTTT. Looking up the rest from reference TRBV30 and TRBJ1-4 gives the full variable domain: SQTIHQWPATLVQPVGSPLSLECTVEGTSNPNLYWYRQAAGRGLQLLFYSVGIGQISSEVPQNLSASRPQDRQFILSSKKLLLSDSGFYLCAWSSWGQGNEKLFFGSGTQLSVL.

The gene calls are TRBV7-2 and TRBJ1-6; no clear D. Trimming removed 1 base at V and 0 bases at J, with 16 bases between. Germline CDR1 and CDR2: SGHTA and FQGNSA. This CDR3 is built from 19 residues. The CDR3 DNA reads as TGTGCCAGCAGCTTAGACCCAAGAATCTCGAGCTCCTATAATTCACCCCTCCACTTT. As protein: CASSLDPRISSSYNSPLHF.

The chain carries TRBV27 and TRBJ1-2; a weak D match, TRBD1 (5 bases). Trimming stripped 8 bases from V and 2 bases from J, with 9 bases between. CDR3 length: 12 amino acids. Germline loops: CDR1 MNHEY, CDR2 SMNVEV (reference sequence). The CDR3 DNA is TGTGCCAGCCGGGGGAGCAACTATGGCTACACCTTC. It encodes CASRGSNYGYTF.

V is TRBV5-4 and J is TRBJ2-1, with 8 bases that match TRBD1. From germline, CDR1 is SGHNT and CDR2 YYREEE (reference sequence). The V and J ends lost 2 bases and 5 bases, in that order; junction bases with no gene match: 3. The length of the CDR3 is 14 residues. The CDR3 loop reads CASSFGTGDNEQFF. The CDR3 nucleotides are TGTGCCAGCAGCTTCGGGACAGGAGACAATGAGCAGTTCTTC.

The rearrangement links TRBV4-3 to TRBJ1-4; TRBD1 matches 8 bases. The CDR3 loop spans 18 amino acids. Germline V gives CDR1 LGHNA, CDR2 YSLEER. J gave up 8 bases and V 0 bases, and 14 bases lay outside the gene matches. CDR3 residues: CASSQDRQGAPGGEKLFF. The CDR3 DNA follows: TGCGCCAGCAGCCAAGATCGGCAGGGGGCGCCTGGAGGGGAAAAACTGTTTTTT.

Of note for this clone: The sample holds other DNA sequences that translate to the same CDR3. This chain uses TRBV9 with TRBJ1-6, with unresolved D. This CDR3 comprises 14 residues. Deletions cut 0 bases from V and 7 bases from J, with 8 bases between. The V gene's germline CDR1 is SGDLS and CDR2 YYNGEE. The CDR3 sequence is CASSVGQVNSPLHF. The CDR3 DNA reads TGTGCCAGCAGCGTAGGCCAGGTAAATTCACCCCTCCACTTT.

The V gene is TRBV7-9, the J gene TRBJ1-2; 8 bases agree with TRBD1. This CDR3 is 16 amino acids long. V trimming: 0 bases; J trimming: 8 bases; junction bases outside the gene matches: 11. Germline loops: CDR1 SEHNR, CDR2 FQNEAQ (reference sequence). The CDR3 region is CASSLAPLDRGNGYTF. CDR3 coding DNA: TGTGCCAGCAGCTTAGCCCCTCTTGACAGGGGAAACGGCTACACCTTC. The full variable domain, in which reference TRBV7-9 and TRBJ1-2 provide the parts outside the CDR3, is DTGVSQNPRHKITKRGQNVTFRCDPISEHNRLYWYRQTLGQGPEFLTYFQNEAQLEKSRLLSDRFSAERPKGSFSTLEIQRTEQGDSAMYLCASSLAPLDRGNGYTFGSGTRLTVV.

The J gene is TRBJ2-7, the V gene TRBV19; D unclear. CDR1 is LNHDA and CDR2 is SQIVND in the germline V gene (reference sequence). The CDR3 sequence is 13 residues long. V lost 6 bases and J 3 bases, leaving 12 bases between the germline ends. CDR3 sequence: CASSSTQDYEQYF. CDR3 sequence (DNA): TGTGCCAGTAGCTCAACCCAGGACTACGAGCAGTACTTC. Full variable domain (remainder filled in from reference TRBV19 and TRBJ2-7): DGGITQSPKYLFRKEGQNVTLSCEQNLNHDAMYWYRQDPGQGLRLIYYSQIVNDFQKGDIAEGYSVSREKKESFPLTVTSAQKNPTAFYLCASSSTQDYEQYFGPGTRLTVT.

V and J are TRBV4-3 and TRBJ2-5; D is unresolved. CDR3 length: 13 residues. Trimming took off 1 base at V and 6 bases at J, with 9 bases between the two ends. CDR1 LGHNA and CDR2 YSLEER come from the germline V gene. The CDR3 protein is CASSQGSSKTQYF. CDR3 in DNA: TGCGCCAGCAGCCAAGGTAGCTCGAAGACCCAGTACTTC.

This clone occurred a few times. Other DNA sequences within the sample encode an identical CDR3. The chain is built from TRBV19 and TRBJ1-1; possible D gene TRBD1, 6 bases. V lost 6 bases to trimming and J lost 5 bases, with 19 bases between them. CDR1 and CDR2 from the germline V gene are LNHDA and SQIVND (reference sequence). CDR3 size: 15 residues. DNA for the CDR3: TGTGCCAGTAGGCCCTTCGACAGGCCGGGAACTGAAGCTTTCTTT. This codes for CASRPFDRPGTEAFF.

The chain joins TRBV6-1 to TRBJ2-3, with 8 bases identical to TRBD2. The CDR3 loop spans 17 amino acids. CDR1 and CDR2 (germline): MNHNS, SASEGT. Trimming cost V 0 bases and J 0 bases; bases outside gene matches: 5. The CDR3 region is CASSEAQRGPSTDTQYF. CDR3 sequence (DNA): TGTGCCAGCAGTGAAGCGCAGCGGGGGCCGAGCACAGATACGCAGTATTTT.

On this clone: The sample carries other DNA sequences with the same CDR3. The CDR3 DNA sequence: TGTGCCAGCAGTGAAAGGCCAGGGGTCGGCTACACCTTC. This gives the protein CASSERPGVGYTF. The chain carries TRBV6-1 and TRBJ1-2; a possible D gene is TRBD1 (6 bases). The CDR3 sequence is 13 residues long. V lost 2 bases and J 8 bases, leaving 12 bases between the germline ends. Looked up from germline, CDR1 is MNHNS and CDR2 is SASEGT.

The J gene is TRBJ2-2, the V gene TRBV3-1 (or the pseudogene TRBV3-2), with D hard to call. This CDR3 is built from 13 residues. V lost 0 bases and J 8 bases, leaving 7 bases between the germline ends. Germline lookup yields CDR1 LGHDT and CDR2 YNNKEL (reference sequence). CDR3 region: CASSQDPPGELFF. In DNA form, the CDR3 reads TGTGCCAGCAGCCAAGACCCCCCAGGGGAGCTGTTTTTT.

CDR3 sequence (DNA): TGCGCCAGCAGCTCTCAGGGACAGGGACAGCCCCAGCATTTT. Amino acids: CASSSQGQGQPQHF. This sequence joins TRBV5-1 and TRBJ1-5; 9 bases align to TRBD1. Germline CDR1 is SGHRS and CDR2 is YFSETQ. The V gene end was trimmed by 3 bases and the J gene end by 7 bases; junction bases not matched to a gene: 5. CDR3 length equals 14 residues.

V and J are TRBV29-1 and TRBJ2-1; 10 bases line up with TRBD2. J was trimmed by 4 bases and V by 5 bases; bases with no gene match: 14. The CDR3 is made up of 17 amino acids. Germline CDR1 and CDR2: SQVTM and ANQGSEA. This CDR3 reads CSVWKASGGLIYNEQFF. The CDR3 DNA is TGCAGCGTTTGGAAGGCTAGCGGGGGCCTAATTTACAATGAGCAGTTCTTC.

V usage is TRBV24-1 and J usage is TRBJ1-2, with D perhaps matching TRBD1 (5 bases). This CDR3 contains 13 residues. The germline V gene encodes CDR1 KGHDR and CDR2 SFDVKD. Deletions cut 4 bases from V and 3 bases from J, with 8 bases between. The CDR3 region has the DNA TGTGCCACCAGTGAGACAGCCTACTATGGCTACACCTTC. This translates into CATSETAYYGYTF.